This TCR beta chain was identified during a study of T cells after yellow fever vaccination. This clonotype was counted ten times or more. Its cognate antigen is unknown. The CDR3 length is 13 residues. Trimming cost V 5 bases and J 1 base, with 8 bases left between them. Germline loops: CDR1 SGHRS, CDR2 YFSETQ. The 5'RACE template-switching step produced TCR cDNA and added a universal primer site and UMIs. Each CDR3 protein gets one entry after TCRdb re-called the 5' RACE reads with MiXCR. Among a few hundred thousand distinct CDR3 sequences listed, approximately 13% were seen once. General study findings and limits: CD4 and CD8 compartments shared a small share of clonotypes, likely from convergent recombination. Re-detected after boosting: most primary clones, about 95% of CD4 and 88% of CD8. In FACS-sorted repertoires, abundant clonotypes from the bulk population could appear as contaminants.

This receptor was obtained from a young man who received the YFV17D yellow fever vaccine. This chain uses TRBV5-1 with TRBJ2-3, with D perhaps TRBD2 (6 bases). The source material was CD4+ T cells sorted from PBMCs, sampled 15 days after the yellow fever booster vaccination. The CDR3 DNA follows: TGCGCCAGCAGTGGGGAGGGCACAGATACGCAGTATTTT. It codes for CASSGEGTDTQYF.